This T cell receptor beta chain was recovered during a study of shared clonotypes between healthy human individuals. The data were produced by immunoSEQ multiplex PCR, yet TCRdb's version contains in-frame clones alone and is incomplete. The table has 2 million to 2.5 million clones, 95% seen once; the top ten hold approximately 0.13%. Trimming pared 4 bases from V and 2 bases from J, leaving 13 bases between. The CDR3 has 14 residues. The TCR originated in a man aged 18 to 29 in good health. This chain uses TRBV5-3 with TRBJ2-7; D is unclear. TRBV5-3 is sorted into the ORF group, with uncertain function. Sequenced sample: naive CD4+ T cells sorted from blood. Stated subset: CD45RA+ positively selected. The CDR3 nucleotides are TGTGCCAGAAGCCCCCCCGCCGGGCCCTACGAGCAGTACTTC. The encoded protein is CARSPPAGPYEQYF.